In this sample, the clone carrying this T cell receptor beta chain turned up a few times. Its target is not known. One end of the junction is discordant with germline, which a read error may explain. The data originate from a study of cytomegalovirus exposure and HLA in healthy donors. Points from the study as a whole: In vitro, three CMV-associated chains proved specific for CMV antigens. Most TCR sequences were seen very rarely across donors, but some public TCRs occurred in many. TCR association rates varied by HLA locus in a later analysis, with DRB1 highest and HLA-C lowest.

Primers: 60 Vbeta forward and 13 Jbeta reverse. In the original analysis: A later analysis tallied 87 million or so unique TCR beta chains, about 12 million of them shared. Repertoires were generated with immunoSEQ multiplex PCR, while TCRdb's copy carries only in-frame clones and drops some. The V and J calls and clone size were taken over from that table, and D and trimming were inferred from the DNA. The sample carries over 150,000 clones, 80% recorded once. Sequencing was carried out using PBMCs. The TCR sequence derives from a boy younger than 18 in good health and CMV-seronegative.

The CDR3 loop reads CASSEGSESGEAFF. CDR3 bases: TGTGCCAGCAGTGAAGGATCGGAGAGTGGTGAAGCTTTCTTT. The chain combines TRBV10-3 with TRBJ1-1; D is undetermined. In germline, CDR1 is ENHRY, CDR2 SYGVKD. CDR3 size: 14 residues.